Described below is a single T cell receptor beta chain sequence and its context. Antigen: not known. This CDR3 comprises 16 residues. Germline V gene lookup returns CDR1 SGHDT and CDR2 YYEEEE. J gave up 4 bases and V 1 base, and 8 bases lay outside the gene matches. This sample is part of a study of cytomegalovirus exposure and HLA in healthy donors. Study-level results: Researchers catalogued around 150 TCR beta chains as cytomegalovirus-associated.

60 Vbeta and 13 Jbeta primers were used in PCR. Using immunoSEQ multiplex PCR, the repertoire was profiled, and TCRdb retains in-frame clones only, with some absent. There are some 130,000 clones in the sample; 70% to 80% occur only once, and about 6.8% lies in the top ten. Material for sequencing was PBMCs. The rearrangement joins TRBV5-6 to TRBJ2-3, with 8 bases that match TRBD2. The source is a man aged 40-50 years in good health and CMV-seropositive. The CDR3 bases are TGTGCCAGCAGCTTGTTCGGGAGGGAAGGGGCAGATACGCAGTATTTT. It codes for CASSLFGREGADTQYF.